These T cell receptor beta chains were read from a single sample in a study of T cell responses to AZD1222 COVID-19 vaccine. Libraries were prepared by immunoSEQ multiplex PCR; TCRdb keeps only in-frame clonotypes and omits some of them. The sample yields 120,000 or so clones, 75% to 90% seen once. Sequenced here: peripheral blood, sampled on day 0 of AZD1222 vaccination. These receptors were taken from an adult in good health. CDR3s include the opening cysteine and the closing phenylalanine or tryptophan. D genes are given only for firm matches. Some rows have no size entry. The others give once, few or many, or a class for an expanded clone.

CDR3 length: 13
J gene: TRBJ1-1
D gene: NA
clone size: NA
V gene: TRBV5-1
CDR3 protein: CASHRDVNTEAFF
CDR3 DNA: TGCGCCAGCCATCGGGACGTGAACACTGAAGCTTTCTTT

CDR3 length: 11
J gene: TRBJ1-1
D gene: NA
clone size: few
V gene: TRBV29-1
CDR3 protein: CSARGYTEAFF
CDR3 DNA: TGCAGCGCAAGGGGCTACACTGAAGCTTTCTTT

CDR3 length: 14
J gene: TRBJ1-5
D gene: NA
clone size: NA
V gene: TRBV19
CDR3 protein: CASSITASNQPQHF
CDR3 DNA: TGTGCCAGTAGTATTACAGCGAGCAATCAGCCCCAGCATTTT

CDR3 length: 19
J gene: TRBJ2-5
D gene: TRBD2
clone size: NA
V gene: TRBV10-2
CDR3 protein: CASSEGGTGTSGERGTQYF
CDR3 DNA: TGCGCCAGCAGTGAGGGGGGGACCGGGACTAGCGGGGAGCGGGGGACCCAGTACTTC

CDR3 length: 18
J gene: TRBJ1-6
D gene: TRBD1
clone size: NA
V gene: TRBV27
CDR3 protein: CASNSGQGAISYNSPLHF
CDR3 DNA: TGTGCCAGTAATTCGGGACAGGGGGCTATCTCCTATAATTCACCCCTCCACTTT

CDR3 length: 16
J gene: TRBJ2-7
D gene: TRBD2
clone size: NA
V gene: TRBV6-4
CDR3 protein: CASGGRVAGEAYEQYF
CDR3 DNA: TGTGCCAGCGGGGGAAGGGTAGCGGGAGAGGCCTACGAGCAGTACTTC

CDR3 length: 11
J gene: TRBJ2-5
D gene: NA
clone size: NA
V gene: TRBV29-1
CDR3 protein: CSVYRVETQYF
CDR3 DNA: TGCAGCGTTTACAGGGTGGAGACCCAGTACTTC

CDR3 length: 13
J gene: TRBJ1-1
D gene: NA
clone size: NA
V gene: TRBV15
CDR3 protein: CATSFPGDTEAFF
CDR3 DNA: TGTGCCACCAGCTTCCCAGGGGATACTGAAGCTTTCTTT

CDR3 length: 16
J gene: TRBJ1-2
D gene: NA
clone size: NA
V gene: TRBV9
CDR3 protein: CASSVVSGGPNYGYTF
CDR3 DNA: TGTGCCAGCAGCGTAGTATCGGGGGGTCCTAACTATGGCTACACCTTC

CDR3 length: 13
J gene: TRBJ1-1
D gene: TRBD1
clone size: NA
V gene: TRBV29-1
CDR3 protein: CSVLGTGGTEAFF
CDR3 DNA: TGCAGCGTCCTCGGGACAGGGGGCACTGAAGCTTTCTTT

CDR3 length: 14
J gene: TRBJ2-3
D gene: NA
clone size: NA
V gene: TRBV29-1
CDR3 protein: CSVVVAGSTDTQYF
CDR3 DNA: TGCAGCGTTGTTGTGGCAGGGAGCACAGATACGCAGTATTTT

CDR3 length: 16
J gene: TRBJ2-1
D gene: TRBD2
clone size: NA
V gene: TRBV6-4
CDR3 protein: CASSDSVAGGHNEQFF
CDR3 DNA: TGTGCCAGCAGTGACTCGGTAGCGGGGGGGCATAATGAGCAGTTCTTC

CDR3 length: 15
J gene: TRBJ1-1
D gene: NA
clone size: NA
V gene: TRBV27
CDR3 protein: CASSLIGQGGTEAFF
CDR3 DNA: TGTGCCAGCAGTTTAATCGGGCAGGGAGGAACTGAAGCTTTCTTT

CDR3 length: 13
J gene: TRBJ1-1
D gene: NA
clone size: NA
V gene: TRBV3-1/TRBV3-2
CDR3 protein: CASSPRGGTEAFF
CDR3 DNA: TGTGCCAGCAGCCCACGTGGGGGCACTGAAGCTTTCTTT

CDR3 length: 15
J gene: TRBJ2-5
D gene: TRBD2
clone size: NA
V gene: TRBV11-2
CDR3 protein: CASSGISGGDETQYF
CDR3 DNA: TGTGCCAGCAGCGGAATCTCGGGGGGGGATGAGACCCAGTACTTC